This T cell receptor (beta chain) was sequenced in a study of molecular identifiers for immune sequencing clone quantification. Worth noting for this clonotype: Antigen specificity is unknown. One end of the junction fails to match germline, which may point to a read error.

CDR1 and CDR2 from the germline V gene are SGHNT and YENEEA. The CDR3 loop spans 15 amino acids. A single record per CDR3 protein comes from TCRdb applying MiXCR to the PCR reads. Of roughly 320,000 distinct CDR3 sequences listed, roughly 24% are singletons. Naive CD8 libraries used roughly 17,000 to 1,100,000 sorted cells and 10%, 30% or 50% RNA. The authors gated naive CD8 T cells as CD8+CD4-CCR7+CD45RA+ for sorting. Broader study findings: Whereas naive cells kept under 1% of molecules in clones above 20 RNA copies, such clones held over 97% in effectors.

What was sequenced was naive CD8+ T cells from blood, with Jurkat cell RNA spiked in. The subset is: FACS-sorted CD8+CD4-CCR7+CD45RA+ naive T cells. The chain couples TRBV11-3 to TRBJ2-7, with 10 bases that match TRBD1. The sequence was obtained from a human donor in good health. Some libraries in this study had Jurkat cell RNA spiked in. The CDR3 bases are TGTGCCGGCAGCGAGGGACAGGGGAATCGGTACGAGCAGTACTTC. Protein product: CAGSEGQGNRYEQYF.